These T cell receptor beta chains were read from a single sample in a study of neurological immune-mediated disorders. Each CDR3 protein gets one entry after TCRdb re-called the 5' RACE reads with MiXCR. This table holds 13,000 to 15,000 distinct CDR3 sequences, around 13% found once. The source material was CD8+ T cells from blood. These receptor sequences come from a female donor with HTLV-1-associated myelopathy (HAM/TSP). CDR3s include the opening cysteine and the closing phenylalanine or tryptophan.

V	J	CDR3
TRBV4-3	TRBJ2-1	CASSQDPTSGVALVF
TRBV28	TRBJ2-5	CASTSLNEETQYF
TRBV20-1	TRBJ1-1	CSARVVDRDFPEAFF
TRBV28	TRBJ2-6	CASSLFRGANVLTF
TRBV5-6	TRBJ2-5	CAIILAAKWGAQETQYF
TRBV2	TRBJ1-5	CASRVGQGSYSNQPQHF
TRBV6-1	TRBJ1-5	CASSLGTGGYSNQPQHF
TRBV25-1	TRBJ2-7	CASMAGGPYEQYF
TRBV7-9	TRBJ1-1	CASSQNWGEDTEAFF
TRBV12-3/TRBV12-4	TRBJ1-1	CATTTPGQKATEAFF
TRBV6-6	TRBJ2-3	CASSYLAGADTQYF
TRBV10-3	TRBJ2-3	CAISDVASTDTQYF
TRBV6-5	TRBJ2-3	CASGNRGGTDTQYF
TRBV20-1	TRBJ1-2	CSALAGGVAYGYTF
TRBV6-5	TRBJ2-5	CASSSTEQETQYF
TRBV19	TRBJ2-7	CASSPTSGSGEQYF
TRBV27	TRBJ2-7	CASSFGSNEQYF
TRBV4-2	TRBJ2-7	CASSQEGGATALEYEQYF
TRBV20-1	TRBJ2-6	CSANARGSSGANVLTF
TRBV7-2	TRBJ2-7	CASSSWTGKDEQYF
TRBV7-9	TRBJ2-2	CASSSTGDPWELFF
TRBV15	TRBJ1-5	CATSSFRGQGEQPQHF